These 2 T cell receptor beta chains originate from one sample sequenced in a study of human T cells and chemical hapten exposure. TCRdb passed the RACE reads through MiXCR, listing each CDR3 protein once. Of 65,000 to 95,000 distinct CDR3 sequences listed, around 9.4% are singletons. Time point of the sample: healthy volunteer bleed at 6 weeks. Total RNA was extracted from unfractionated whole blood. Sequencing was done on a sample of whole blood. The receptors here all came from a female donor in good health. Some clones in this sample may be carry-over from other donors' samples.

This clonotype was recorded at least ten times. V is TRBV12-3 or TRBV12-4 and J is TRBJ1-6; 11 positions match TRBD1. V was clipped by 5 bases and J by 10 bases; unmatched bases: 1. CDR3 size: 13 residues. Here the CDR3 reads CASSGQGASPLHF. In DNA form, the CDR3 reads TGTGCCAGCAGTGGACAGGGGGCCTCACCCCTCCACTTT.

This clonotype has just a few counts. The chain has TRBV18 and TRBJ2-5; 9 positions match TRBD1. This CDR3 comprises 15 residues. V lost 1 base to trimming and J lost 5 bases; unmatched junction nucleotides: 5. Per the germline V gene, CDR1 is KGHSH and CDR2 is LQKENI. CDR3 protein: CASSPQYRGPETQYF. The CDR3 DNA reads as TGTGCCAGCTCACCACAATACAGGGGGCCGGAGACCCAGTACTTC.